Presented here are 21 T cell receptor beta chains from one specimen sequenced in a study of OX40 agonist ivuxolimab in advanced cancers. Clones were read by immunoSEQ multiplex PCR, and TCRdb kept only the in-frame ones, dropping some. Seen here are approximately 81,000 clones, about 86% observed once, and the top ten hold 0.99%. The specimen was CD4+ or CD8+ T cells sorted from blood, collected in a trial of the OX40 agonist ivuxolimab. Receptors were obtained from an adult with an advanced solid tumor such as melanoma, head and neck, liver or kidney cancer.

This chain uses TRBV5-1 with TRBJ2-7, with 11 nucleotides matching TRBD2. V shed 0 bases, J shed 1 base, and the junction held 3 bases outside the gene matches. Germline CDR1 and CDR2: SGHRS and YFSETQ. This CDR3 has 16 amino acids. The DNA for the CDR3 is TGCGCCAGCAGCTTGGTGCCTAGCGGGGGGTCCTACGAGCAGTACTTC. It encodes CASSLVPSGGSYEQYF.

The chain recombines TRBV6-6 with TRBJ2-7; TRBD1 matches at 8 bases. Trimming removed 4 bases from V and 2 bases from J; junction bases left unmatched: 4. The CDR3 is 14 amino acids. CDR1 and CDR2 (germline): MNHNY, SVGAGI (reference sequence). CDR3 residues: CASSLGQGPYEQYF. The CDR3 region has the DNA TGTGCCAGCAGTTTAGGACAGGGCCCCTACGAGCAGTACTTC.

The J gene is TRBJ1-5, the V gene TRBV21-1. TRBV21-1 is deemed a pseudogene. CDR3 length: 14 residues. The CDR3, as DNA: TGTGCCAGCAGCAAAAATCTACCCAATCAGCCCCAGCATTTT. This codes for CASSKNLPNQPQHF.

This chain links TRBV7-3 with TRBJ2-7; D is undetermined. The CDR3 sequence is 13 residues long. Trimming left V 2 bases short and J 3 bases short, with 8 bases between. Germline V gene lookup returns CDR1 SGHTA and CDR2 FQGTGA. The CDR3 sequence is CASSLGVGYEQYF. The DNA for the CDR3 is TGTGCCAGCAGCTTAGGAGTGGGCTACGAGCAGTACTTC.

The chain carries TRBV10-3 and TRBJ2-7, with 9 bases identical to TRBD1. Germline V gene data show CDR1 as ENHRY and CDR2 as SYGVKD. The CDR3 sequence is 14 residues long. V was pared by 7 bases and J by 0 bases, with 4 bases of the junction left unmatched. CDR3 sequence: CAIKTTGGSYEQYF. Written as DNA, the CDR3 is TGTGCCATCAAGACGACAGGGGGCTCCTACGAGCAGTACTTC.

The genes are TRBV11-2 and TRBJ2-7; possibly TRBD1 for D (6 bases). The V end lost 7 bases, the J end lost 3 bases, and 10 bases lay between the germline ends. The CDR3 spans 12 residues. CDR1 and CDR2 from the germline V gene are SGHAT and FQNNGV. CDR3 sequence: CASTEQGYEQYF. DNA for the CDR3: TGTGCCAGCACTGAACAGGGCTACGAGCAGTACTTC.

This clone appeared a few times. The genes are TRBV18 and TRBJ2-5; TRBD2 agrees at 13 bases. Germline CDR1 reads KGHSH; CDR2 reads LQKENI. The junction had 3 bases not matched to a gene; V was cut back by 0 bases and J by 2 bases. The CDR3 has 17 residues. The chain's CDR3 is CASSPPGTSGDQETQYF. DNA for the CDR3: TGTGCCAGCTCACCACCGGGGACTAGCGGGGATCAAGAGACCCAGTACTTC. Supplemented by reference TRBV18 and TRBJ2-5, the full variable domain reads NAGVMQNPRHLVRRRGQEARLRCSPMKGHSHVYWYRQLPEEGLKFMVYLQKENIIDESGMPKERFSAEFPKEGPSILRIQQVVRGDSAAYFCASSPPGTSGDQETQYFGPGTRLLVL.

This clone was detected only a few times. The rearrangement joins TRBV5-4 to TRBJ2-3; D uncertain. The CDR3 has 15 residues. With 4 bases removed from V and 4 bases from J, the gap between germline ends came to 16 bases. CDR1 SGHNT and CDR2 YYREEE come from the germline V gene (reference sequence). The DNA for the CDR3 is TGTGCCAGCAGCCGGGTAGGAATAGCCGCAGATACGCAGTATTTT. Its protein product is CASSRVGIAADTQYF.

Points on this clone: A read error may produce the germline difference seen at one junction end. The J gene is TRBJ1-5, the V gene TRBV7-9, with 7 bases identical to TRBD1. Germline assignment: CDR1 SEHNR and CDR2 FQNEAQ (reference sequence). There are 14 residues in the CDR3. This CDR3 reads CASSFQGGNQPQHF. CDR3 nucleotides: TGTGCCAGCAGCTTTCAGGGGGGCAACCAGCCCCAGCATTTT. Together with reference TRBV7-9 and TRBJ1-5, the CDR3 gives the full variable domain: DTGVSQNPRHKITKRGQNVTFRCDPISEHNRLYWYRQTLGQGPEFLTYFQNEAQLEKSRLLSDRFSAERPKGSFSTLEIQRTEQGDSAMYLCASSFQGGNQPQHFGDGTRLSIL.

J is TRBJ1-2 and V is TRBV5-1; no definite D call. V lost 4 bases to trimming and J lost 8 bases, with 18 bases between them. Germline V gene sequence: CDR1 SGHRS, CDR2 YFSETQ. This CDR3 is 14 amino acids long. CDR3 coding DNA: TGCGCCAGCAGCCTACTGGACCCCCTAGAAGGCTACACCTTC. It is translated as CASSLLDPLEGYTF.

The rearrangement uses TRBV7-2 and TRBJ2-7, with 12 positions matching TRBD2. The J segment lost 2 bases and the V segment lost 5 bases, leaving 4 bases of the junction unmatched. Germline values: CDR1 SGHTA, CDR2 FQGNSA. This CDR3 contains 15 residues. DNA for the CDR3: TGTGCCAGCAGCCTAGGACTAGCGGGGACCTACGAGCAGTACTTC. Translation gives CASSLGLAGTYEQYF.

The V gene is TRBV18, the J gene TRBJ2-2; 11 bases line up with TRBD2. The CDR3 length is 16 residues. CDR1 and CDR2 from the germline V gene are KGHSH and LQKENI. V was pared by 6 bases and J by 5 bases, with 8 bases of the junction left unmatched. The CDR3 reads CASSLLAGVHTGELFF. The DNA of the CDR3 is TGTGCCAGCTCGCTACTAGCGGGAGTGCATACCGGGGAGCTGTTTTTT.

The chain recombines TRBV5-5 with TRBJ1-5, with D unresolved. The V gene lost 0 bases and the J gene lost 1 base, with 5 bases spanning the gap. Germline CDR1 SGHKS, CDR2 YYEKEE (reference sequence). The CDR3 contains 14 residues. CDR3 nucleotide sequence: TGTGCCAGCAGCTTGGATCCCAGCAATCAGCCCCAGCATTTT. It translates to CASSLDPSNQPQHF.

The chain uses TRBV30 and TRBJ2-7, with a possible D match to TRBD2 (5 bases). The CDR3 consists of 13 residues. The germline V gene encodes CDR1 GTSNPN and CDR2 SVGIG (reference sequence). V lost 4 bases to trimming and J lost 3 bases, with 13 bases between them. The CDR3 here is CAWTTERDYEQYF. In DNA, the CDR3 is TGTGCCTGGACAACAGAGAGGGACTACGAGCAGTACTTC.

J is TRBJ2-7 and V is TRBV11-2; the D gene could be TRBD1 or TRBD2 (5 bases each). Per the germline V gene, CDR1 is SGHAT and CDR2 is FQNNGV. This CDR3 is built from 12 residues. The germline V and J ends were trimmed by 5 bases and 6 bases, with 11 bases remaining between them. CDR3 bases: TGTGCCAGCAGCCACCCAGGGAGCGAGCAGTACTTC. Translation: CASSHPGSEQYF.

The J gene is TRBJ2-7, the V gene TRBV7-2, with D possibly TRBD1 on 6 matching bases. V gave up 3 bases and J gave up 3 bases, with 12 bases separating them. This CDR3 contains 14 residues. In germline, CDR1 is SGHTA, CDR2 FQGNSA. Here the CDR3 DNA reads TGTGCCAGCAGCTTCCCCGGGACAAACTACGAGCAGTACTTC. It specifies CASSFPGTNYEQYF.

The chain uses TRBV7-2 and TRBJ2-3; the match to TRBD2 covers 7 bases. Germline CDR1 reads SGHTA; CDR2 reads FQGNSA. The length of the CDR3 is 14 residues. Germline trimming cut 6 bases from V and 0 bases from J; bases unmatched to any gene: 3. CDR3 amino acids: CASSRDYSTDTQYF. The CDR3 coding sequence is TGTGCCAGCAGTAGGGACTATAGCACAGATACGCAGTATTTT.

The rearrangement joins TRBV7-9 to TRBJ2-5; D not certain. Germline CDR1 SEHNR, CDR2 FQNEAQ (reference sequence). Trimming took 0 bases from V and 1 from J, leaving 6 bases between them. The CDR3 contains 14 residues. The CDR3 loop is CASSLAGIQETQYF. The CDR3 bases are TGTGCCAGCAGCTTAGCGGGGATCCAAGAGACCCAGTACTTC.

The V and J genes are TRBV18 and TRBJ1-3, with D maybe TRBD1 (5 bases). The V end lost 3 bases, the J end lost 0 bases, and 21 bases lay between the germline ends. Germline assignment: CDR1 KGHSH and CDR2 LQKENI. This CDR3 has 19 residues. CDR3 nucleotides: TGTGCCAGCTCACCGAAGGTCGGGACCTTTACCTTCTCTGGAAACACCATATATTTT. Translated, it gives CASSPKVGTFTFSGNTIYF.

Only a few counts were recorded for this clone. The J gene is TRBJ2-5, the V gene TRBV10-3; maybe TRBD1 (5 bases). This CDR3 spans 13 amino acids. V was clipped by 3 bases and J by 1 base, with 6 bases between them. In germline, CDR1 is ENHRY, CDR2 SYGVKD. The CDR3 DNA reads TGTGCCATCAGTGAACAGGTCCAAGAGACCCAGTACTTC. Protein sequence: CAISEQVQETQYF.

This rearrangement joins TRBV19 to TRBJ1-2; no reliable D call. This CDR3 region has 13 residues. The germline gives CDR1 LNHDA, CDR2 SQIVND (reference sequence). Trimming pared 9 bases from V and 0 bases from J, leaving 11 bases between. The CDR3 sequence: CASRRNSNYGYTF. Written as DNA, the CDR3 is TGTGCCAGCCGACGGAACTCTAACTATGGCTACACCTTC.